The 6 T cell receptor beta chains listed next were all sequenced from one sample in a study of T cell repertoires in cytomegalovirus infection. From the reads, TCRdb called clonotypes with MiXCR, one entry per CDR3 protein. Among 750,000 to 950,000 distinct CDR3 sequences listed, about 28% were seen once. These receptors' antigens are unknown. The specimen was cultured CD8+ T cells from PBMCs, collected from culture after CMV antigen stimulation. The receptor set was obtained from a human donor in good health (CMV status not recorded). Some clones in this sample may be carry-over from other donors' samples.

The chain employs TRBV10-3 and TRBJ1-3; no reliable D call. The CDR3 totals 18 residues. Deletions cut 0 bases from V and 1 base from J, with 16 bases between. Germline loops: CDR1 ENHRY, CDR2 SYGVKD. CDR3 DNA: TGTGCCATCAGTGAGTCGCCTAACTCCCGTTCGTCTGGAAACACCATATATTTT. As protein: CAISESPNSRSSGNTIYF.

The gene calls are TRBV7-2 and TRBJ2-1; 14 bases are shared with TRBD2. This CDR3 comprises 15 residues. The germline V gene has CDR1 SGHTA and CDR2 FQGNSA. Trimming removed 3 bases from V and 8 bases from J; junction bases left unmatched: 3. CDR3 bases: TGTACCAGCAGCTTGACTAGCGGGGGGGCCGATGAGCAGTTCTTC. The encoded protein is CTSSLTSGGADEQFF.

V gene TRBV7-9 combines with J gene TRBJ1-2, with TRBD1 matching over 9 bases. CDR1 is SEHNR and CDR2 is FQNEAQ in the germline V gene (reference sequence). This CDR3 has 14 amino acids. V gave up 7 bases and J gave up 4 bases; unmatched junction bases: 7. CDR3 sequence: CASTDRDRAYGYTF. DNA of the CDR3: TGTGCCAGCACCGACCGGGACAGGGCCTATGGCTACACCTTC.

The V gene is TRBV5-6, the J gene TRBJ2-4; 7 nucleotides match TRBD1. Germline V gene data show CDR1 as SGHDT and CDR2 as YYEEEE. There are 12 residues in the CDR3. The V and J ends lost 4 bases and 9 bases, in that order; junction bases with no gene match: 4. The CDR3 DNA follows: TGTGCCAGCAGCCCTGACAGGGTCATTCAGTACTTC. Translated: CASSPDRVIQYF. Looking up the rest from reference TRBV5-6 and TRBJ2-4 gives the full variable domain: DAGVTQSPTHLIKTRGQQVTLRCSPKSGHDTVSWYQQALGQGPQFIFQYYEEEERQRGNFPDRFSGHQFPNYSSELNVNALLLGDSALYLCASSPDRVIQYFGAGTRLSVL.

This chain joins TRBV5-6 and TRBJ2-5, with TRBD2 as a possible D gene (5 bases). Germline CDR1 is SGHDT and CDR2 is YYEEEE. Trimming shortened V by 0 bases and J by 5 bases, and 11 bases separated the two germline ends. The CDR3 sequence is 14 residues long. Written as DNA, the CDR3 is TGTGCCAGCAGCTTGGCCGGGAACTGGGAGACCCAGTACTTC. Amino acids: CASSLAGNWETQYF.

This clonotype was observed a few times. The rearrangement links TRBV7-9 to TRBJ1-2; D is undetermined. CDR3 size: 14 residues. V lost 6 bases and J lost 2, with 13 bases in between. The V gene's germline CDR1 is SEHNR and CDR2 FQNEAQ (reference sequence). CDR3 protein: CASRVLGRNYGYTF. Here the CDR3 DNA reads TGTGCCAGCAGAGTCCTCGGACGGAACTATGGCTACACCTTC.